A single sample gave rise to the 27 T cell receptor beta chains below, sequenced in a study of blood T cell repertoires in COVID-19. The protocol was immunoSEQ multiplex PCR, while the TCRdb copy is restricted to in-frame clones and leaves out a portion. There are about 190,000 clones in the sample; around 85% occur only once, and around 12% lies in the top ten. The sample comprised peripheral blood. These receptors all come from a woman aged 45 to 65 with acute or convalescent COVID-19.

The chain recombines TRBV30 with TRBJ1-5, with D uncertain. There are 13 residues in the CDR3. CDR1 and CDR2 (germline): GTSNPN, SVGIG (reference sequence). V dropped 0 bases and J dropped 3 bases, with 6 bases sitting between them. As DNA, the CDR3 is TGTGCCTGGAGTGTAGGAGCCAATCAGCCCCAGCATTTT. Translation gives CAWSVGANQPQHF. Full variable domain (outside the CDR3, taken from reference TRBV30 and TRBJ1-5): SQTIHQWPATLVQPVGSPLSLECTVEGTSNPNLYWYRQAAGRGLQLLFYSVGIGQISSEVPQNLSASRPQDRQFILSSKKLLLSDSGFYLCAWSVGANQPQHFGDGTRLSIL.

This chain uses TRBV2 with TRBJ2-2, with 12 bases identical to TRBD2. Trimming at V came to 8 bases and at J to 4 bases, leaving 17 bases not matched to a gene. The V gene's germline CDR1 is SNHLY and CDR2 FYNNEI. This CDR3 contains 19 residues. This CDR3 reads CASAPYPFTSGGFTGELFF. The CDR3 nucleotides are TGTGCCAGCGCTCCTTACCCTTTCACTAGCGGGGGGTTCACCGGGGAGCTGTTTTTT.

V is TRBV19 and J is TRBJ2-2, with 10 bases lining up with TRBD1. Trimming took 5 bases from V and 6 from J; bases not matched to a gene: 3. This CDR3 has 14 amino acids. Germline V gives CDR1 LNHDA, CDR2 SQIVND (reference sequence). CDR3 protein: CASSQDRGAGELFF. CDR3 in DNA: TGTGCCAGTAGTCAGGACAGGGGGGCCGGGGAGCTGTTTTTT.

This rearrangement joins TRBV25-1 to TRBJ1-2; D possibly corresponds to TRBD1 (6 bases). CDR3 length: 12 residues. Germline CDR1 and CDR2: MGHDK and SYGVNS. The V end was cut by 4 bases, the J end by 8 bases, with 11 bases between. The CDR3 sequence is CASSAGTYGYTF. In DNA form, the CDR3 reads TGTGCCAGCAGTGCCGGGACATACGGCTACACCTTC.

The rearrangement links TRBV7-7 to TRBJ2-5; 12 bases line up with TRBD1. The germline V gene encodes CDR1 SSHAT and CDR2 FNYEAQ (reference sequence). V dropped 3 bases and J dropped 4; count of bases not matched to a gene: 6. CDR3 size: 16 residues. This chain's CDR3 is CASSLAGTGGTETQYF. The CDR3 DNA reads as TGTGCCAGCAGCTTGGCCGGGACAGGGGGCACAGAGACCCAGTACTTC.

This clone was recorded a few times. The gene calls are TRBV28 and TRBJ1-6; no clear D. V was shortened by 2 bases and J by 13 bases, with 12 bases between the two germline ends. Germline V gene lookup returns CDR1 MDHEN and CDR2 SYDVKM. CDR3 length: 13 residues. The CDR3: CASSLAFPEPLHF. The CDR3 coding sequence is TGTGCCAGCAGTTTAGCCTTTCCCGAGCCCCTCCACTTT.

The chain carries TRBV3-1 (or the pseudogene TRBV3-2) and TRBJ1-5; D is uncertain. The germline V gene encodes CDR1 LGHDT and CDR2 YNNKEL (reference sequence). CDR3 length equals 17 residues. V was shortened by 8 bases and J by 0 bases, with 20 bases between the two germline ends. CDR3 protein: CASRMMNRENSNQPQHF. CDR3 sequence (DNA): TGTGCCAGCCGAATGATGAACCGGGAGAATAGCAATCAGCCCCAGCATTTT.

This chain's CDR3 is CSADRGNTGELFF. The CDR3 nucleotides are TGCAGCGCCGACAGGGGCAACACCGGGGAGCTGTTTTTT. The chain links TRBV29-1 to TRBJ2-2; 8 bases agree with TRBD1. The CDR3 loop spans 13 amino acids. CDR1 is SQVTM, CDR2 ANQGSEA, per germline. V shed 7 bases, J shed 2 bases, and the junction held 3 bases outside the gene matches.

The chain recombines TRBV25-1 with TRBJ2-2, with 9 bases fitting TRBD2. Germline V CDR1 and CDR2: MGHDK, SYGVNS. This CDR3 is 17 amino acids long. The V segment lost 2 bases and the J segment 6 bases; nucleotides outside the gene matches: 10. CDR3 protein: CASSEAWAGGRPGELFF. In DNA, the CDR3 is TGTGCCAGCAGTGAAGCCTGGGCGGGAGGGCGACCCGGGGAGCTGTTTTTT.

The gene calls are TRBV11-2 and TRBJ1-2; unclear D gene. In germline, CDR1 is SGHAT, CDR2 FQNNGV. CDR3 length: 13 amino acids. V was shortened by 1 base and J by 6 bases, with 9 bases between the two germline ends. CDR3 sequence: CASSLVPRDGYTF. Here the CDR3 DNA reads TGTGCCAGCAGCTTAGTTCCGAGGGATGGCTACACCTTC.

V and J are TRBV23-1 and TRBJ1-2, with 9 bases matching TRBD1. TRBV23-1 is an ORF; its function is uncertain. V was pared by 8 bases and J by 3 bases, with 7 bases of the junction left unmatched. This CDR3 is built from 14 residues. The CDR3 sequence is CASLSRTGDYGYTF. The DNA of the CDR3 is TGCGCCAGCCTGAGCAGGACAGGGGACTATGGCTACACCTTC.

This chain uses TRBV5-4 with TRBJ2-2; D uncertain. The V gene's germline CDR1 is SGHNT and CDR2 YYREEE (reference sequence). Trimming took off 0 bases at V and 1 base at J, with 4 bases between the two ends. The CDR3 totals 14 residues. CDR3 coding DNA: TGTGCCAGCAGCTTGGCCCGGAACACCGGGGAGCTGTTTTTT. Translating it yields CASSLARNTGELFF.

This chain's CDR3 is CAGRAGGTDTQYF. CDR3 nucleotides: TGTGCCGGACGTGCAGGGGGCACAGATACGCAGTATTTT. This chain joins TRBV12-3 or TRBV12-4 and TRBJ2-3; the D gene is possibly TRBD1 (6 bases). The ends were cut back, 11 bases at V and 1 base at J, with 13 bases in the middle. CDR3 length: 13 amino acids.

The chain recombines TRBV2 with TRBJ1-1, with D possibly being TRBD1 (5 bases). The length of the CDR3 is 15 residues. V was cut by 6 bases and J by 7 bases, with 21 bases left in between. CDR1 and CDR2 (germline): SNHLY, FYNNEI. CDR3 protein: CASRFQAGITGEAFF. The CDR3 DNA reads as TGTGCCAGCAGATTCCAGGCAGGGATAACAGGTGAAGCTTTCTTT.

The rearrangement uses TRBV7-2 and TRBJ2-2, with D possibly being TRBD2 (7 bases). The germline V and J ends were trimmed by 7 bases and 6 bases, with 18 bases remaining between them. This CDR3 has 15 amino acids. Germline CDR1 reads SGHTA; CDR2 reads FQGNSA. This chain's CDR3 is CASTGGSGVPGELFF. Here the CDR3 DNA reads TGTGCCAGCACCGGGGGGTCAGGGGTTCCCGGGGAGCTGTTTTTT. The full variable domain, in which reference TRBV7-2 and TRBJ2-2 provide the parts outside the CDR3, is GAGVSQSPSNKVTEKGKDVELRCDPISGHTALYWYRQSLGQGLEFLIYFQGNSAPDKSGLPSDRFSAERTGGSVSTLTIQRTQQEDSAVYLCASTGGSGVPGELFFGEGSRLTVL.

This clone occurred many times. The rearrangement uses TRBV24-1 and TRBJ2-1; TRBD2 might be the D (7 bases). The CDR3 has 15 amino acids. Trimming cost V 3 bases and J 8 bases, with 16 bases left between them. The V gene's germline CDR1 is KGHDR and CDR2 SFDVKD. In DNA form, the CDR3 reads TGTGCCACCAGTGATAGGTGGGGGGGCCGGGATGAGCAGTTCTTC. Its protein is CATSDRWGGRDEQFF.

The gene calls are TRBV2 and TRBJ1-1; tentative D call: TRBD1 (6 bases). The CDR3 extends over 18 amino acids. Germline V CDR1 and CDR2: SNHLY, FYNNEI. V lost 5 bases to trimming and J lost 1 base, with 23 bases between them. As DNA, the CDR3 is TGTGCCAGCAGTCCCCTCAGGGGAAGCATCGGTCGGAACACTGAAGCTTTCTTT. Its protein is CASSPLRGSIGRNTEAFF. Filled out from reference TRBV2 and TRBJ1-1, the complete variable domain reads EPEVTQTPSHQVTQMGQEVILRCVPISNHLYFYWYRQILGQKVEFLVSFYNNEISEKSEIFDDQFSVERPDGSNFTLKIRSTKLEDSAMYFCASSPLRGSIGRNTEAFFGQGTRLTVV.

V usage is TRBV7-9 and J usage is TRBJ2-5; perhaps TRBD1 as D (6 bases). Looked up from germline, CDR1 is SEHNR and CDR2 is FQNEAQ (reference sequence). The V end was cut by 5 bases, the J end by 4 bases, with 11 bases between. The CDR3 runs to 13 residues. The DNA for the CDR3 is TGTGCCAGCAGCCGAACAGGGTTAGAGACCCAGTACTTC. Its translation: CASSRTGLETQYF.

The CDR3 is CASAGLPGQGHEQYF. As DNA, the CDR3 is TGTGCCAGCGCCGGGCTGCCGGGACAGGGCCACGAGCAGTACTTC. The chain recombines TRBV6-5 with TRBJ2-7; 9 bases fit TRBD1. V shed 8 bases and J 5 bases; nucleotides not matched to a gene: 13. Germline CDR1 and CDR2: MNHEY and SVGAGI. The CDR3 loop spans 15 amino acids.

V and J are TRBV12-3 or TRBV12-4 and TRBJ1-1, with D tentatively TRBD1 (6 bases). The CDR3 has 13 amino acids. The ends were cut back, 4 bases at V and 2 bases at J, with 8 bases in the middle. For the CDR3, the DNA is TGTGCCAGCAGTTCACAGGGCAACACTGAAGCTTTCTTT. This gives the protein CASSSQGNTEAFF.

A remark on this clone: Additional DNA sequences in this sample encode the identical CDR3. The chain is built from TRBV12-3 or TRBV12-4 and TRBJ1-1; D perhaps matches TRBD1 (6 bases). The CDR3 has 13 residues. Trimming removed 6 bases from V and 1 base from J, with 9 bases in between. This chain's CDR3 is CASSLGGNTEAFF. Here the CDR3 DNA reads TGTGCCAGCAGCCTAGGGGGGAACACTGAAGCTTTCTTT.

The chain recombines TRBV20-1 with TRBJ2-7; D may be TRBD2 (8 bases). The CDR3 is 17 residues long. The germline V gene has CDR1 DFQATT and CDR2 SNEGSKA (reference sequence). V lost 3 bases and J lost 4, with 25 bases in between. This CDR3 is CSASNRGSGTLWYEQYF. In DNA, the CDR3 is TGCAGTGCTAGTAACAGGGGTAGCGGGACCCTGTGGTACGAGCAGTACTTC.

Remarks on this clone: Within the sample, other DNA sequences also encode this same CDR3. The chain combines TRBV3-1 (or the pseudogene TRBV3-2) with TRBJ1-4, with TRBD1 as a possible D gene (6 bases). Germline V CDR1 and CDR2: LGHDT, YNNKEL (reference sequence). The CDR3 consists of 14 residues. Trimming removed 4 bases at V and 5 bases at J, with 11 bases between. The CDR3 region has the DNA TGTGCCAGCAGCCTGAGGACAGCAAATGAAAAACTGTTTTTT. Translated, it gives CASSLRTANEKLFF.

The CDR3 sequence is CASSSGLAGGGDEQFF. The CDR3 DNA reads as TGTGCCAGCAGCTCGGGACTAGCGGGGGGGGGCGATGAGCAGTTCTTC. The V and J genes are TRBV7-7 and TRBJ2-1; TRBD2 matches at 16 bases. CDR1 is SSHAT, CDR2 FNYEAQ, per germline (reference sequence). J gave up 8 bases and V 4 bases, and 5 bases lay outside the gene matches. This CDR3 has 16 amino acids.

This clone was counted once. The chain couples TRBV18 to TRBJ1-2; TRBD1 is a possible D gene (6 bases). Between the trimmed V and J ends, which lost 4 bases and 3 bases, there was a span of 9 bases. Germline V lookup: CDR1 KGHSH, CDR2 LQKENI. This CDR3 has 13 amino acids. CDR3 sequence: CASSRDTDYGYTF. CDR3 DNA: TGTGCCAGCTCACGGGACACAGACTATGGCTACACCTTC.

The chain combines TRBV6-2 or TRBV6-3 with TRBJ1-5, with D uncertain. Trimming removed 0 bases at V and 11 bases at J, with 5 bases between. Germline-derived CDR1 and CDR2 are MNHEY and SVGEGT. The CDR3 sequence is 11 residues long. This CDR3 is CASSYSSAQHF. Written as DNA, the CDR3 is TGTGCCAGCAGTTACTCTTCGGCCCAGCATTTT.

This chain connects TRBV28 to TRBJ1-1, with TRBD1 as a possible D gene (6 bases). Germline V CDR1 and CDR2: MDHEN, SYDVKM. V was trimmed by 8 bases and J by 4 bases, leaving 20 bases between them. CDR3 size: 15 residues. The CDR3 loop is CASGGAFVGGTEAFF. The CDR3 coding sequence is TGTGCCAGCGGGGGGGCCTTTGTGGGTGGCACTGAAGCTTTCTTT.